This TCR beta chain was captured in a study of graft-versus-host responses after intestinal transplantation. Turning to the study itself: All of the recipients had induction that used anti-thymocyte globulin, then tacrolimus and steroids for 2 to 3 years. Study-wide results and limits: Levels of circulating GvH clones at their peak were associated with early post-transplant HvG declines. The authors found GvH clones in recipient marrow, some appearing first in ileum or blood.

Generated by immunoSEQ multiplex PCR, the TCRdb table keeps only in-frame clones and is missing some. The sample comprises over 100,000 clones, about 90% of which are singletons, and roughly 1% rests with the top ten. On this clone: Its antigen is still unknown.

This CDR3 is built from 11 residues. From germline, CDR1 is SGHRS and CDR2 YFSETQ. The V end lost 1 base, the J end lost 5 bases, and 2 bases lay between the germline ends. The source material was unstimulated CD4+ T cells sorted from spleen or lymph node cells, sampled before intestinal transplant. V and J are TRBV5-1 and TRBJ2-3; D is undetermined. The sequence derives from a human donor who received an intestinal transplant. CDR3 bases: TGCGCCAGCAGCTTGCAAGATACGCAGTATTTT. Translating it yields CASSLQDTQYF.